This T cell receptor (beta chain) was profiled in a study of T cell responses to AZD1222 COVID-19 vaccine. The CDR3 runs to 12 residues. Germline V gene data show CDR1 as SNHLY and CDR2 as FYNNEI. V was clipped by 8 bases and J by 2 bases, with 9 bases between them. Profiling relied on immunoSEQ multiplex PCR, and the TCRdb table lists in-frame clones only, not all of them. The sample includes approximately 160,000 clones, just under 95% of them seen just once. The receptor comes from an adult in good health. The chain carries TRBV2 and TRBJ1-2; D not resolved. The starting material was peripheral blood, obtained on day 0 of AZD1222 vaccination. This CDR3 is CASLTRNYGYTF. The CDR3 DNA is TGTGCCAGCTTGACACGGAACTATGGCTACACCTTC.